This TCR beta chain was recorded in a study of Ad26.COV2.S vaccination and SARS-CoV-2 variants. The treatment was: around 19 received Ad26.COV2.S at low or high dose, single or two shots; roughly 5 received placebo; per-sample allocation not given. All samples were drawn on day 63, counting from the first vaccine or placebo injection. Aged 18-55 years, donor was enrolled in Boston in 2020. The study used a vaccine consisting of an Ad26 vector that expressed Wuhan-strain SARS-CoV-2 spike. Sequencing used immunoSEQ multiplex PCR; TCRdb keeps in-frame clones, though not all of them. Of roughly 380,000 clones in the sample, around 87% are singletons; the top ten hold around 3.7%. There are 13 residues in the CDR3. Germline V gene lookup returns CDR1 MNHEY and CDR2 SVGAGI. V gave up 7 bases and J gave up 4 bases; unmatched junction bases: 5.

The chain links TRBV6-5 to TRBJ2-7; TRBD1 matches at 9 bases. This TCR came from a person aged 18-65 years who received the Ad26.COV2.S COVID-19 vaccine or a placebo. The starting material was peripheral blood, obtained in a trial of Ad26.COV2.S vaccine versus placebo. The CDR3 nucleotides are TGTGCCAGCACCGGGACAGGGCAATACGAGCAGTACTTC. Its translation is CASTGTGQYEQYF.